This T cell receptor (beta chain) was observed in a study of tumor-infiltrating lymphocytes in oesophageal squamous cell carcinoma. TCRdb used MiXCR to reprocess the PCR reads, holding one entry per CDR3 protein. This table has 10,000 to 15,000 distinct CDR3 sequences, 52% appearing once. The germline gives CDR1 SEHNR, CDR2 FQNEAQ (reference sequence). Trimming stripped 10 bases from V and 3 bases from J, with 8 bases between. CDR3 size: 11 residues. Sequences were obtained from esophageal tumor tissue. V and J are TRBV7-9 and TRBJ2-3; D call uncertain. The sequence came from a female donor with esophageal squamous cell carcinoma. The CDR3 reads CANEVTDTQYF. The CDR3 DNA is TGTGCCAATGAAGTGACAGATACGCAGTATTTT.